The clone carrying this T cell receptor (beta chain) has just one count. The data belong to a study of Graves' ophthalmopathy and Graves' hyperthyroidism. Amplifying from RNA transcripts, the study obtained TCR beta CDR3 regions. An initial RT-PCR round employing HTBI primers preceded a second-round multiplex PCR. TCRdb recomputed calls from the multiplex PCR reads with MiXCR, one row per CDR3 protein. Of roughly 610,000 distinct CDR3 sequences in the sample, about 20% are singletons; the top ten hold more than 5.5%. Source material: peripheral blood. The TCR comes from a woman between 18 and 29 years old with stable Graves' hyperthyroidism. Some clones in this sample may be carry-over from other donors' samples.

CDR3 in DNA: TGTGCCAGTAGTCTGACAGGGTTCAATCAGCCCCAGCATTTT. It codes for CASSLTGFNQPQHF. The chain combines TRBV19 with TRBJ1-5, with 7 bases identical to TRBD1. Germline V CDR1 and CDR2: LNHDA, SQIVND (reference sequence). The CDR3 has 14 residues. V lost 5 bases to trimming and J lost 3 bases; unmatched junction nucleotides: 4.